This is a list of T cell receptor beta chains from one sample in a study of cytomegalovirus exposure and HLA in healthy donors. Clones were read by immunoSEQ multiplex PCR, and TCRdb kept only the in-frame ones, dropping some. The profile covers about 76,000 clones, with around 72% appearing a single time and about 16% taken by the ten largest. The material sequenced was PBMCs. These receptors were obtained from a woman aged 35 to 49 in good health and CMV-seropositive. CDR3s include the opening cysteine and the closing phenylalanine or tryptophan. Fields, in order: clone size, J gene, V gene, D gene, CDR3 DNA, CDR3 protein. The D gene is left open where the match is weak. Only some rows state a clone size, as once, few, many or a class for expanded clones.

NA | TRBJ1-5 | TRBV4-3 | NA | TGCGCCAGCAGCCAAGAAATAATGAGGGAAAATCAGCCCCAGCATTTT | CASSQEIMRENQPQHF
NA | TRBJ1-5 | TRBV5-3 | TRBD1 | TGTGCCAGAGGACTGAGGGGGCAGGGCGGCAATCAGCCCCAGCATTTT | CARGLRGQGGNQPQHF
NA | TRBJ1-1 | TRBV29-1 | NA | TGCAGCGTTGAAGCAGGGGCCGGGGAAGCTTTCTTT | CSVEAGAGEAFF
NA | TRBJ2-1 | TRBV5-6 | NA | TGTGCCAGCAGCTTGGGTCCAGGGAAGGTCTATGAGCAGTTCTTC | CASSLGPGKVYEQFF
NA | TRBJ2-7 | TRBV7-9 | TRBD1 | TGTGCCAGCAGCTCACTCAACAGGGGCCTCCACTACGAGCAGTACTTC | CASSSLNRGLHYEQYF
NA | TRBJ1-5 | TRBV19 | TRBD1 | TGTGCCAGTAGTGCATTCAGGGTTAAGGCGCAGGGGGCGAGCAATCAGCCCCAGCATTTT | CASSAFRVKAQGASNQPQHF
NA | TRBJ2-7 | TRBV2 | TRBD2 | TGTGCCAGCAGCCCCACTAGCGGGAGCGGCGAGCAGTACTTC | CASSPTSGSGEQYF
once | TRBJ1-2 | TRBV9 | TRBD1 | TGTGCCAGCAGCGCCTTCCTTCAGGGGGCACGGGGCTACACCTTC | CASSAFLQGARGYTF
NA | TRBJ2-1 | TRBV7-2 | TRBD2 | TGTGCCAGCAGTTCGCGGGGGGGCCATAATGAGCAGTTCTTC | CASSSRGGHNEQFF
NA | TRBJ2-2 | TRBV28 | NA | TGTGCCAGCAGTTCACAGGGCCCCGGGGAGCTGTTTTTT | CASSSQGPGELFF
NA | TRBJ2-1 | TRBV6-5 | TRBD2 | TGTGCCAGCAGTCCGGGACTAGCGGCCAATGAGCAGTTCTTC | CASSPGLAANEQFF
NA | TRBJ1-1 | TRBV15 | NA | TGTGCCACCAGCAGAGACCTATCATCACTAGAAGCTTTCTTT | CATSRDLSSLEAFF
NA | TRBJ1-1 | TRBV6-1 | NA | TGTGCCAGCAGTGAAATCGTTGGGCTCACTGAAGCTTTCTTT | CASSEIVGLTEAFF
NA | TRBJ2-3 | TRBV20-1 | NA | TGCAGTGCTCGTTTCACAGATACGCAGTATTTT | CSARFTDTQYF
NA | TRBJ1-5 | TRBV4-1 | TRBD1 | TGCGCCAGCAGCCCATACAGGGGGAGTCAGCCCCAGCATTTT | CASSPYRGSQPQHF
few | TRBJ2-1 | TRBV18 | NA | TGTGCCAGCTCACCACCGTCAGGTTTCAATGAGCAGTTCTTC | CASSPPSGFNEQFF
NA | TRBJ1-2 | TRBV29-1 | TRBD1 | TGCAGCGCTCTCGGACAGGGGTTTTATGGCTACACCTTC | CSALGQGFYGYTF
NA | TRBJ2-5 | TRBV7-2 | TRBD2 | TGTGCCAGCAGCTCCGGACTAGCGGGGGACTTC | CASSSGLAGDF
NA | TRBJ2-1 | TRBV7-2 | NA | TGTGCCAGCAGCTTATCAAATGAGCAGTTCTTC | CASSLSNEQFF
NA | TRBJ1-2 | TRBV7-9 | NA | TGTGCCAGCAGCCGTCCGGGGGATCGAGGCTACACCTTC | CASSRPGDRGYTF
NA | TRBJ2-1 | TRBV5-1 | TRBD1 | TGCGCCAGCAGCTTGGGGGGACAGGTATACAATGAGCAGTTCTTC | CASSLGGQVYNEQFF
NA | TRBJ2-7 | TRBV28 | TRBD2 | TGTGCCAGCAGTTTATCGGACGGGAGGGCGGTAGGGGAGCAGTACTTC | CASSLSDGRAVGEQYF
NA | TRBJ2-2 | TRBV5-4 | NA | TGTGCCAGCAGCAGAGACAGTAACACCGGGGAGCTGTTTTTT | CASSRDSNTGELFF
few | TRBJ2-2 | TRBV30 | NA | TGTGCCTGGAGTCGAGGGGGGAACACCGGGGAGCTGTTTTTT | CAWSRGGNTGELFF
NA | TRBJ2-7 | TRBV7-2 | TRBD2 | TGTGCCAGCAGCGCACTAGCGGGGGGGACCTACGAGCAGTACTTC | CASSALAGGTYEQYF
NA | TRBJ2-1 | TRBV9 | NA | TGTGCCAGCAGCGTGGGTTCGGGAGTAGGTGAGCAGTTCTTC | CASSVGSGVGEQFF
NA | TRBJ1-4 | TRBV28 | TRBD1 | TGTGCCAGCAGTGCGACAGGGGTGAAACTGTTTTTT | CASSATGVKLFF
NA | TRBJ2-7 | TRBV30 | NA | TGTGCCTGGAGTGTCGGCTACGAGCAGTACTTC | CAWSVGYEQYF
few | TRBJ1-1 | TRBV6-1 | NA | TGTGCCAGCAGTGAAGTTACAGGGCCGACTGAAGCTTTCTTT | CASSEVTGPTEAFF
NA | TRBJ2-2 | TRBV28 | TRBD2 | TGTGCCAGCAGTTTATCGGGAGGACCGAACACCGGGGAGCTGTTTTTT | CASSLSGGPNTGELFF
NA | TRBJ2-5 | TRBV7-2 | NA | TGTGCCAGCAGCACCGGGGGCGGGAGTAGGACCCAGTACTTC | CASSTGGGSRTQYF
once | TRBJ1-2 | TRBV30 | TRBD1 | TGTGCCTGGGGACAGGTTTACTATGGCTACACCTTC | CAWGQVYYGYTF
NA | TRBJ2-7 | TRBV7-2 | NA | TGTGCCAGCAGCTTAGGCCCCTTGAGCAGGCCACCTTCCTACGAGCAGTACTTC | CASSLGPLSRPPSYEQYF
NA | TRBJ2-6 | TRBV29-1 | NA | TGCAGCGTTCTTGCCCCCAGCTCTGGGGCCAACGTCCTGACTTTC | CSVLAPSSGANVLTF
NA | TRBJ2-1 | TRBV29-1 | NA | TGCAGCGGGTCCCGGGATAGGTACAATGAGCAGTTCTTC | CSGSRDRYNEQFF
NA | TRBJ1-4 | TRBV18 | NA | TGTGCCAGCTCCTCCGTAAACCCAGTTGAAAAACTGTTTTTT | CASSSVNPVEKLFF
NA | TRBJ2-7 | TRBV5-1 | TRBD1 | TGCGCCAGCAGCTTGGCCACGGGCAGGGGGACCTACGAGCAGTACTTC | CASSLATGRGTYEQYF
many | TRBJ2-1 | TRBV4-1 | NA | TGCGCCAGCAGCCCGGGACTCCTGGGGAATGAGCAGTTCTTC | CASSPGLLGNEQFF